Presented here are 15 T cell receptor beta chains from one specimen sequenced in a study of cytomegalovirus exposure and HLA in healthy donors (dated by TCRdb to about 2017). Libraries were prepared through the immunoSEQ multiplex PCR assay. A mixture of 60 forward primers for TCR Vbeta segments and 13 reverse primers for TCR Jbeta segments was used in the multiplex PCR. Entries here come from immuneACCESS through TCRdb and include only in-frame sequences with V and J called. Some clones fail to appear in such tables; in the studies checked, an unresolved V gene covers under half of the shortfall, and the cause of the remainder is unknown. Across this sample there are some 200,000 clones, with approximately 82% seen only once. Around 0.57% of the sample is taken by the ten largest. The specimen sequenced was PBMCs. These receptors came from a woman aged 40 to 50 in good health and CMV-seronegative.

This chain uses TRBV19 with TRBJ1-5; 8 bases are a match to TRBD1. The CDR3 runs 16 residues. CDR1 and CDR2 (germline): LNHDA, SQIVND (reference sequence). V shed 1 base and J 4 bases; nucleotides not matched to a gene: 6. The CDR3 DNA follows: TGTGCCAGTAGTATAGCCCGACAGGGGCTGAATCAGCCCCAGCATTTT. Its protein product is CASSIARQGLNQPQHF.

This sequence joins TRBV5-1 and TRBJ2-5; a possible D gene is TRBD2 (5 bases). The CDR3 runs 16 residues. Germline CDR1 reads SGHRS; CDR2 reads YFSETQ. V lost 1 base and J 2 bases, leaving 15 bases between the germline ends. CDR3 sequence reads: CASSLRFERTQETQYF. The CDR3 DNA follows: TGCGCCAGCAGCTTGAGGTTTGAGCGGACTCAAGAGACCCAGTACTTC.

The chain is built from TRBV21-1 and TRBJ1-4. TRBV21-1 is tagged as a pseudogene. This CDR3 has 12 residues. The CDR3 nucleotides read TGTGCCAGGGGGAACGAGGGTGAAAAACTGTTTTTT. Protein product: CARGNEGEKLFF.

The CDR3 DNA reads as TGTGCCAGCAGCTTGGTTGTCAGGTTGGGGACCCAGTACTTC. Residues: CASSLVVRLGTQYF. This rearrangement joins TRBV5-5 to TRBJ2-5, with D hard to call. The V gene's germline CDR1 is SGHKS and CDR2 YYEKEE (reference sequence). CDR3 length: 14 residues. V lost 0 bases and J lost 7, with 13 bases in between.

The chain carries TRBV2 and TRBJ1-2; perhaps TRBD1 as D (6 bases). CDR1 SNHLY and CDR2 FYNNEI come from the germline V gene. CDR3 length: 13 residues. With 4 bases removed from V and 5 bases from J, the gap between germline ends came to 11 bases. CDR3 coding DNA: TGTGCCAGCAGTGGGCAGGGGTGGTATGGCTACACCTTC. This sequence encodes CASSGQGWYGYTF.

A note on this clone: This sample also contains other DNA sequences that code for the same CDR3. The CDR3 sequence: CASSLAGGFYGYTF. The CDR3 DNA sequence: TGTGCCAGCAGCTTGGCGGGCGGGTTCTATGGCTACACCTTC. The chain links TRBV5-6 to TRBJ1-2; D unresolved. CDR1 SGHDT and CDR2 YYEEEE come from the germline V gene. This CDR3 comprises 14 residues. Trimming cost V 0 bases and J 4 bases, with 10 bases left between them.

The chain employs TRBV7-9 and TRBJ1-2; tentatively, D is TRBD1 (6 bases). From germline, CDR1 is SEHNR and CDR2 FQNEAQ (reference sequence). This CDR3 spans 14 amino acids. V was trimmed by 2 bases and J by 7 bases, leaving 14 bases between them. CDR3 protein: CASSLSSAGVGYTF. In DNA form, the CDR3 reads TGTGCCAGCAGCTTAAGCTCAGCAGGGGTTGGCTACACCTTC.

The V and J genes are TRBV4-1 and TRBJ1-2; TRBD1 might be the D (6 bases). The CDR3 totals 14 residues. V lost 4 bases to trimming and J lost 7 bases, with 16 bases between them. Germline V gives CDR1 MGHRA, CDR2 YSYEKL. The CDR3 region has the DNA TGCGCCAGCAGCCCCTGTCCCGGGACATGTGGCTACACCTTC. Translating it yields CASSPCPGTCGYTF.

This chain links TRBV6-1 with TRBJ2-1; 11 bases align to TRBD2. CDR3 length equals 18 residues. Germline CDR1 is MNHNS and CDR2 is SASEGT. V shed 4 bases and J 0 bases; nucleotides not matched to a gene: 8. CDR3 sequence (DNA): TGTGCCAGCAGTGCAACTAGCGGGGGCCCCCCCTCCTACAATGAGCAGTTCTTC. This codes for CASSATSGGPPSYNEQFF.

CDR3 nucleotides: TGTGCCAGCAGCCCGCAGGTGGGCAACACTGAAGCTTTCTTT. As protein: CASSPQVGNTEAFF. J is TRBJ1-1 and V is TRBV9; D gene unclear. This CDR3 region has 14 residues. The V and J ends lost 4 bases and 2 bases respectively, with 12 bases between them. Germline CDR1 SGDLS, CDR2 YYNGEE.

The V gene is TRBV18, the J gene TRBJ2-7, with unresolved D. The CDR3 is 14 amino acids. Germline V gives CDR1 KGHSH, CDR2 LQKENI. Trimming left V 5 bases short and J 1 base short, with 12 bases between. The CDR3 spells CASSSYPASYEQYF. The CDR3 DNA follows: TGTGCCAGCTCATCATACCCCGCGTCCTACGAGCAGTACTTC.

Only a few counts were recorded for this clone. Other DNA sequences within the sample encode an identical CDR3. The chain carries TRBV5-1 and TRBJ2-1; perhaps TRBD2 as D (5 bases). V lost 0 bases and J 7 bases, leaving 5 bases between the germline ends. The CDR3 loop spans 12 amino acids. Germline CDR1 is SGHRS and CDR2 is YFSETQ. CDR3 DNA sequence: TGCGCCAGCAGCTTGGGAGGGAATGAGCAGTTCTTC. Protein product: CASSLGGNEQFF.

The CDR3: CASSRAQETQYF. CDR3 bases: TGTGCCAGCAGCCGCGCTCAAGAGACCCAGTACTTC. V is TRBV2 and J is TRBJ2-5; no reliable D call. The germline CDR1 and CDR2 sequences are SNHLY and FYNNEI. CDR3 length: 12 residues. V lost 6 bases and J 2 bases, leaving 7 bases between the germline ends. Combining the CDR3 with reference TRBV2 and TRBJ2-5 gives the whole variable domain EPEVTQTPSHQVTQMGQEVILRCVPISNHLYFYWYRQILGQKVEFLVSFYNNEISEKSEIFDDQFSVERPDGSNFTLKIRSTKLEDSAMYFCASSRAQETQYFGPGTRLLVL.

The chain couples TRBV5-6 to TRBJ1-6; TRBD1 matches 9 bases. In germline, CDR1 is SGHDT, CDR2 YYEEEE. J was trimmed by 6 bases and V by 5 bases; bases with no gene match: 6. There are 15 residues in the CDR3. The CDR3 nucleotides are TGTGCCAGCAGGCTACAGGGGGCGGGTAATTCACCCCTCCACTTT. Protein: CASRLQGAGNSPLHF.

V gene TRBV6-1 combines with J gene TRBJ1-4, with TRBD1 as a possible D gene (6 bases). The CDR3 runs to 14 residues. Looked up from germline, CDR1 is MNHNS and CDR2 is SASEGT. V was trimmed by 5 bases and J by 4 bases, leaving 11 bases between them. In DNA, the CDR3 is TGTGCCAGCAGTACCAGACAGGTTAATGAAAAACTGTTTTTT. Translated: CASSTRQVNEKLFF.